These 3 T cell receptor beta chains originate from one sample sequenced in a study of regulatory T cells in long-lasting Graves disease. Time point denoted: newly diagnosed GD, antithyroid drugs for less than 3 months. With RNA extracted from PBMCs as input, the TCR library was made. Both iRepertoire HTBI primers and Arm-PCR of CDR3 regions were used to build the TCR beta libraries. TCRdb recomputed calls from the multiplex PCR reads with MiXCR, one row per CDR3 protein. The sample includes 450,000 to 600,000 distinct CDR3 sequences, around 15% of them seen just once. The same specimen was also included in a second study, on T cells in Graves' hyperthyroidism and ophthalmopathy.

The source material was peripheral blood mononuclear cells (PBMCs), sampled at new diagnosis, from a patient treated with antithyroid drugs. These receptor sequences come from a man aged 40-49 years with Graves disease.

Worth noting for this clonotype: A much larger clone lies a single base off, so this may be a read error. The chain is built from TRBV2 and TRBJ1-1; 8 bases are shared with TRBD1. Unmatched junction bases numbered 4, after V lost 9 bases and J lost 4 bases. Germline CDR1 is SNHLY and CDR2 is FYNNEI. This CDR3 contains 12 residues. CDR3 coding DNA: TGTGCCAGTTTACAGGGGGGCACTGAAGCTTTCTTT. It is translated as CASLQGGTEAFF.

The table lists this clonotype with many counts. V is TRBV28 and J is TRBJ2-1; 10 bases fit TRBD2. Germline CDR1 reads MDHEN; CDR2 reads SYDVKM. The junction had 11 bases not matched to a gene; V was cut back by 2 bases and J by 7 bases. This CDR3 has 17 residues. In DNA, the CDR3 is TGTGCCAGCAGTTTAGCTAGCGGGAGTAGTTTTGGGAATGAGCAGTTCTTC. Its translation is CASSLASGSSFGNEQFF.

This clonotype appeared many times. The V gene is TRBV18, the J gene TRBJ1-1, with 8 bases that match TRBD1. This CDR3 is 16 amino acids long. The J segment lost 1 base and the V segment lost 3 bases, leaving 7 bases of the junction unmatched. The germline V gene has CDR1 KGHSH and CDR2 LQKENI. In DNA form, the CDR3 reads TGTGCCAGCTCACCTGAGGACAGGGTACCGAACACTGAAGCTTTCTTT. Translated: CASSPEDRVPNTEAFF.